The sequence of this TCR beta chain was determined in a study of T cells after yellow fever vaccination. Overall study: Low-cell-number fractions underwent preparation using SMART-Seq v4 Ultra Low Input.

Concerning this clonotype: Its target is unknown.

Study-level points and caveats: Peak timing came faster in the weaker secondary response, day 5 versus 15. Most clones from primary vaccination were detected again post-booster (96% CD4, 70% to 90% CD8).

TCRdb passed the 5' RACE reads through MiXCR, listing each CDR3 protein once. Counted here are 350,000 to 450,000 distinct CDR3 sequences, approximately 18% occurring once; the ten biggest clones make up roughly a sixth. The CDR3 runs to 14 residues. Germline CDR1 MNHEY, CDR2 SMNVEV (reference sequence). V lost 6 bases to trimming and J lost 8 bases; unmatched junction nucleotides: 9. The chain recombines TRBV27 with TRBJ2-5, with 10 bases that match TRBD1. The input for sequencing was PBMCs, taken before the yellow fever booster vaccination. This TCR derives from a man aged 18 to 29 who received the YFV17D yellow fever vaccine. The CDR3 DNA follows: TGTGCCAGCAGCCTCAGCCGGGACAGGGGAACCCAGTACTTC. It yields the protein CASSLSRDRGTQYF.